This TCR beta chain derives from a study of blood T cell repertoires in COVID-19. Germline lookup yields CDR1 MNHEY and CDR2 SMNVEV (reference sequence). CDR3 length equals 15 residues. Trimming took 7 bases from V and 7 from J; bases not matched to a gene: 8. Libraries were prepared by immunoSEQ multiplex PCR; TCRdb keeps only in-frame clonotypes and omits some of them. The sample lists some 58,000 clones; around nine tenths were seen once. Sequenced sample: peripheral blood. The TCR was taken from a man aged 50 or older with acute or convalescent COVID-19. V usage is TRBV27 and J usage is TRBJ2-1, with 12 bases matching TRBD2. The CDR3 bases are TGTGCCAGCATCCCTCGACTAGCGGGAGTTAATGAGCAGTTCTTC. Translated: CASIPRLAGVNEQFF.